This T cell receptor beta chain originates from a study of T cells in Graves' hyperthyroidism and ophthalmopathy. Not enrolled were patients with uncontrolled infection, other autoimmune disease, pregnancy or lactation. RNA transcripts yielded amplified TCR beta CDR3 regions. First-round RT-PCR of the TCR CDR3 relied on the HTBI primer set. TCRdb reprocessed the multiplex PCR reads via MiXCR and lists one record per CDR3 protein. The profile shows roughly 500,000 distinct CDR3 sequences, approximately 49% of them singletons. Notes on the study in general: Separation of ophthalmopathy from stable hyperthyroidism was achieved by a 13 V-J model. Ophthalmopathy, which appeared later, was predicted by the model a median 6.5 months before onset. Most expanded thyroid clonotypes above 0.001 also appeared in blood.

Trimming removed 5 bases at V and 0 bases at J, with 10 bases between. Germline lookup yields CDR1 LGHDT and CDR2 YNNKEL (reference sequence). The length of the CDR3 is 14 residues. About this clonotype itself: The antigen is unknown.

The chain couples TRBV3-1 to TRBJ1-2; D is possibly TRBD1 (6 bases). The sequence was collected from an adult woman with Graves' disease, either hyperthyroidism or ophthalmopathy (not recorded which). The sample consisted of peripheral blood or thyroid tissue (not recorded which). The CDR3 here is CASSARTANYGYTF. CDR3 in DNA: TGTGCCAGCAGCGCGCGGACAGCTAACTATGGCTACACCTTC. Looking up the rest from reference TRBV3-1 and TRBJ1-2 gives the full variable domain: DTAVSQTPKYLVTQMGNDKSIKCEQNLGHDTMYWYKQDSKKFLKIMFSYNNKELIINETVPNRFSPKSPDKAHLNLHINSLELGDSAVYFCASSARTANYGYTFGSGTRLTVV.